This T cell receptor (beta chain) stems from a study of T cells in localized non-small cell lung cancer. The study, taken as a whole, reports: Multi-region tumor sequencing was not done, so intratumor heterogeneity could not be excluded. Longer overall survival was associated with a higher density of T cells in the blood. The greatest T cell clonality was found in uninvolved adjacent lung (higher than in tumor). The appearance of a median roughly 56 of the top 100 tumor clones was seen in adjacent lung.

Method: immunoSEQ multiplex PCR; TCRdb's copy keeps in-frame clones and lacks some. Among roughly 6,000 clones listed, roughly 88% were seen once. The CDR3 sequence is 14 residues long. Germline V gene data show CDR1 as SGHAT and CDR2 as FQDESV (reference sequence). The V and J ends lost 2 bases and 5 bases, in that order; junction bases with no gene match: 6. Points on this clone: What it binds is not known.

The source was peripheral blood mononuclear cells, collected before any cancer treatment. This sequence originates from a female donor over 55 with stage II lung adenocarcinoma. The chain recombines TRBV11-1 with TRBJ2-7; TRBD1 matches 7 bases. The CDR3 DNA sequence: TGTGCCAGCAGCTTAAGCCTACAGGGGAACGAGCAGTACTTC. Its translation is CASSLSLQGNEQYF.